Each of the 14 T cell receptor beta chains below was sequenced from the same sample in a study of T cells expressing NK-cell markers. Each CDR3 protein gets one entry in TCRdb, which reprocessed the 5' RACE reads and gives no DNA. The sample table sets out over 120,000 distinct CDR3 sequences. The specimen was blood T cells: a sorted CD56 or NKG2C T cell subset, CD4+ or CD8+ T cells, or bulk PBMC T cells (not recorded which). The receptor source for this set is a young man in good health.

V is TRBV29-1 and J is TRBJ2-1; TCRdb calls TRBD1, which cannot be checked without DNA. The CDR3 has 14 amino acids. CDR1 SQVTM and CDR2 ANQGSEA come from the germline V gene. This CDR3 is CSVAPMGVPNEQFF.

This chain uses TRBV7-2 with TRBJ2-2; TCRdb selects TRBD1, and the lack of DNA leaves this call unchecked. This CDR3 spans 16 amino acids. Germline loops: CDR1 SGHTA, CDR2 FQGNSA. The CDR3 reads CASSPRTGSTTGELFF.

The chain recombines TRBV7-2 with TRBJ2-3; TCRdb indicates TRBD1, and absent DNA this call remains unverified. The CDR3 has 17 residues. Germline assignment: CDR1 SGHTA and CDR2 FQGNSA. The CDR3 loop reads CASTTSQGARGTDTQYF.

This chain joins TRBV6-5 and TRBJ2-1; no DNA is available, so the TRBD2 call from TCRdb remains unchecked. The CDR3 covers 18 residues. Germline CDR1 is MNHEY and CDR2 is SVGAGI. CDR3: CASSYSIGAGGWSNEQFF.

The chain carries TRBV7-9 and TRBJ2-1; with no DNA, the TCRdb D assignment of TRBD2 cannot be verified. This CDR3 comprises 17 residues. CDR1 is SEHNR and CDR2 is FQNEAQ in the germline V gene (reference sequence). The CDR3 region is CASSQTQAGGERNEQFF.

The genes are TRBV9 and TRBJ2-1; TCRdb picks TRBD1, but there is no DNA to check that call. The CDR3 spans 14 residues. Per the germline V gene, CDR1 is SGDLS and CDR2 is YYNGEE. This chain's CDR3 is CASSSRDRNNEQFF.

V gene TRBV6-5 combines with J gene TRBJ1-5. In germline, CDR1 is MNHEY, CDR2 SVGAGI. The CDR3 is 13 residues long. CDR3 sequence: CASSYDEDQPQHF.

The gene calls are TRBV9 and TRBJ2-2; TCRdb's D call of TRBD1 is untestable without DNA. The CDR3 is 16 residues long. Per the germline V gene, CDR1 is SGDLS and CDR2 is YYNGEE. The CDR3: CASSAGGTGDTGELFF.

V and J are TRBV4-3 and TRBJ2-7; the D call of TRBD2 rests on TCRdb alone, since no DNA is present to check it. There are 12 residues in the CDR3. Germline loops: CDR1 LGHNA, CDR2 YSLEER. The CDR3 reads CASSQDGGEQYF.

This rearrangement joins TRBV15 to TRBJ2-1; the D gene TCRdb calls, TRBD2, cannot be checked with no DNA. The CDR3 runs 20 residues. Germline V CDR1 and CDR2: LNHNV, YYDKDF (reference sequence). The CDR3 is CATSRTIFGTSSSSYNEQFF.

This chain uses TRBV27 with TRBJ1-1; TCRdb's D call of TRBD1 is untestable without DNA. There are 13 residues in the CDR3. In germline, CDR1 is MNHEY, CDR2 SMNVEV (reference sequence). The CDR3 loop reads CASRTGANTEAFF.

The CDR3 loop reads CASSPRRADTQYF. This chain links TRBV6-6 with TRBJ2-3; no DNA is available, so the TRBD2 call from TCRdb remains unchecked. Germline values: CDR1 MNHNY, CDR2 SVGAGI (reference sequence). The CDR3 spans 13 residues.

This chain uses TRBV27 with TRBJ1-2; as DNA is missing, the TRBD1 call by TCRdb cannot be tested. The CDR3 length is 14 residues. The germline V gene has CDR1 MNHEY and CDR2 SMNVEV (reference sequence). The CDR3 reads CASSSTGYNYGYTF.

The chain joins TRBV7-8 to TRBJ2-3; TCRdb selects TRBD2, and the lack of DNA leaves this call unchecked. CDR3 length equals 15 residues. Per germline, CDR1 SGHVS and CDR2 FQNEAQ. The CDR3 protein is CASSPLQRDTDTQYF.